The 17 T cell receptor beta chains presented below share a single source sample, sequenced in a study of graft-versus-host responses after intestinal transplantation. Produced via immunoSEQ multiplex PCR; TCRdb's table is partial and in-frame only. The sample carries about 14,000 clones, around a third recorded once. The starting material was alloreactive CD4+ T cells from a mixed lymphocyte reaction culture, obtained before intestinal transplant. Stated subset: CFSE-low proliferating T cells sorted from approximately six-day pre-transplant mixed lymphocyte reaction (GvH or HvG direction). The receptors come from a human patient who received an intestinal transplant.

Only a few counts were recorded for this clone. The rearrangement joins TRBV5-4 to TRBJ2-7; a possible D gene is TRBD2 (5 bases). The germline gives CDR1 SGHNT, CDR2 YYREEE (reference sequence). V was pared by 1 base and J by 5 bases, with 13 bases between. This CDR3 contains 14 residues. CDR3 protein: CASSLNEGRDEQYF. The CDR3 region has the DNA TGTGCCAGCAGCTTGAATGAGGGTCGGGACGAGCAGTACTTC.

This clone ranks as medium-sized. J is TRBJ1-1 and V is TRBV6-1; D is unresolved. Germline CDR1 and CDR2: MNHNS and SASEGT. The CDR3 is made up of 13 amino acids. Trimming took 0 bases from V and 4 from J, leaving 6 bases between them. CDR3 coding DNA: TGTGCCAGCAGTGAAGCGGCGGGCACTGAAGCTTTCTTT. Residues: CASSEAAGTEAFF.

Only a few counts were recorded for this clone. The junction differs from germline at one of its ends, possibly a read error. The chain combines TRBV10-3 with TRBJ2-7, with 8 positions matching TRBD1. The CDR3 has 14 residues. Germline V gene sequence: CDR1 ENHRY, CDR2 SYGVKD. The CDR3 sequence is CASSRQGRYYEQYF. The DNA of the CDR3 is TGTGCCAGCAGTAGACAGGGGCGATATTACGAGCAGTACTTC.

The chain carries TRBV2 and TRBJ2-1; 12 bases line up with TRBD2. CDR3 size: 16 residues. V lost 5 bases, J lost 6 bases, and 8 bases stayed unmatched. Looked up from germline, CDR1 is SNHLY and CDR2 is FYNNEI. CDR3 in DNA: TGTGCCAGCAGTCTAGCCCCGGGACTAGCGGGCAATGAGCAGTTCTTC. Translation gives CASSLAPGLAGNEQFF.

This clone has only a few counts. The chain is built from TRBV7-2 and TRBJ2-3, with 8 bases lining up with TRBD2. The CDR3 extends over 15 amino acids. Trimming cost V 3 bases and J 0 bases; bases outside gene matches: 2. Germline V lookup: CDR1 SGHTA, CDR2 FQGNSA. The CDR3: CASSFASGSTDTQYF. CDR3 nucleotide sequence: TGTGCCAGCAGCTTTGCTAGCGGGAGCACAGATACGCAGTATTTT. The entire variable domain, with the rest obtained from reference TRBV7-2 and TRBJ2-3, is as follows: GAGVSQSPSNKVTEKGKDVELRCDPISGHTALYWYRQSLGQGLEFLIYFQGNSAPDKSGLPSDRFSAERTGGSVSTLTIQRTQQEDSAVYLCASSFASGSTDTQYFGPGTRLTVL.

This chain uses TRBV5-1 with TRBJ2-1, with 15 nucleotides matching TRBD2. The CDR3 is 17 residues long. Trimming at V came to 3 bases and at J to 8 bases, leaving 9 bases not matched to a gene. Per the germline V gene, CDR1 is SGHRS and CDR2 is YFSETQ. In DNA, the CDR3 is TGCGCCAGCAGCTCGGTAAGGACTAGCGGGAGGGCTGATGAGCAGTTCTTC. This codes for CASSSVRTSGRADEQFF.

The gene calls are TRBV5-1 and TRBJ2-7; 12 nucleotides agree with TRBD2. Losses at the gene ends were 4 bases for V and 2 bases for J; bases not matched to a gene: 7. The germline V gene has CDR1 SGHRS and CDR2 YFSETQ. The length of the CDR3 is 16 residues. CDR3 loop: CASSPGLAGIPYEQYF. Written as DNA, the CDR3 is TGCGCCAGCAGCCCGGGACTAGCGGGCATACCCTACGAGCAGTACTTC. Full variable domain (missing parts from reference TRBV5-1 and TRBJ2-7): KAGVTQTPRYLIKTRGQQVTLSCSPISGHRSVSWYQQTPGQGLQFLFEYFSETQRNKGNFPGRFSGRQFSNSRSEMNVSTLELGDSALYLCASSPGLAGIPYEQYFGPGTRLTVT.

This clone came up a few times. The genes are TRBV6-1 and TRBJ2-1; 10 bases are shared with TRBD2. The trim removed 3 bases at V and 7 bases at J, leaving 6 bases unmatched. Germline loops: CDR1 MNHNS, CDR2 SASEGT. The CDR3 length is 15 residues. The CDR3 bases are TGTGCCAGCAGTGAGGTTAGCGGGAGGAGGAATGAGCAGTTCTTC. This sequence encodes CASSEVSGRRNEQFF.

The chain is built from TRBV5-1 and TRBJ2-1, with D unresolved. The CDR3 is 16 residues long. V was trimmed by 2 bases and J by 0 bases, leaving 12 bases between them. Per germline, CDR1 SGHRS and CDR2 YFSETQ. The CDR3 here is CASSFVDLSSYNEQFF. As DNA, the CDR3 is TGCGCCAGCAGCTTCGTAGATCTGAGCTCCTACAATGAGCAGTTCTTC.

This clone is categorized as medium-sized. One end of the junction varies from germline; a read error may be responsible. The chain is built from TRBV2 and TRBJ2-7; the match to TRBD1 covers 7 bases. CDR3 size: 11 residues. CDR1 is SNHLY and CDR2 is FYNNEI in the germline V gene. The CDR3 region has the DNA TGTGCCAGCAGTGGTGGGACAGCGTCAAGCTTC. Amino acids: CASSGGTASSF.

V gene TRBV2 combines with J gene TRBJ1-1; D perhaps matches TRBD1 (6 bases). The CDR3 spans 13 residues. V was clipped by 6 bases and J by 4 bases, with 12 bases between them. Germline V gene sequence: CDR1 SNHLY, CDR2 FYNNEI. CDR3 protein: CASRGQGGTEAFF. The CDR3 DNA follows: TGTGCCAGCAGGGGACAAGGGGGCACTGAAGCTTTCTTT.

The chain uses TRBV6-5 and TRBJ2-3; D not certain. Germline CDR1 MNHEY, CDR2 SVGAGI. Trimming took 5 bases from V and 1 from J, leaving 4 bases between them. This CDR3 is built from 12 residues. The CDR3 reads CASSGRTDTQYF. The CDR3 coding sequence is TGTGCCAGCAGTGGGCGCACAGATACGCAGTATTTT.

This clone was seen a handful of times. V and J are TRBV5-1 and TRBJ1-2; possibly TRBD1 for D (6 bases). The CDR3 totals 14 residues. Trimming left V 4 bases short and J 4 bases short, with 14 bases between. The germline gives CDR1 SGHRS, CDR2 YFSETQ. In DNA, the CDR3 is TGCGCCAGCAGCATAGAACAGGGTGGCTATGGCTACACCTTC. This gives the protein CASSIEQGGYGYTF.

Only a few counts were recorded for this clone. This chain connects TRBV6-5 to TRBJ2-2; D is ambiguous. The CDR3 contains 13 residues. Trimming removed 8 bases at V and 0 bases at J, with 7 bases between. In germline, CDR1 is MNHEY, CDR2 SVGAGI. The CDR3 protein is CASFRANTGELFF. CDR3 coding DNA: TGTGCCAGCTTTCGGGCGAACACCGGGGAGCTGTTTTTT.

V usage is TRBV5-6 and J usage is TRBJ2-7; a possible D gene is TRBD2 (5 bases). CDR3 length: 15 residues. Trimming stripped 5 bases from V and 3 bases from J, with 18 bases between. Germline CDR1 SGHDT, CDR2 YYEEEE. DNA of the CDR3: TGTGCCAGCAGTAGGTGGTGGGAGAGGAACTACGAGCAGTACTTC. This codes for CASSRWWERNYEQYF.

This clone appeared a single time. V gene TRBV5-6 combines with J gene TRBJ1-5; no reliable D call. Trimming removed 1 base from V and 3 bases from J, with 11 bases in between. Germline CDR1 and CDR2: SGHDT and YYEEEE. CDR3 length equals 15 residues. The chain's CDR3 is CASSLWKGYNQPQHF. Written as DNA, the CDR3 is TGTGCCAGCAGCTTGTGGAAAGGTTACAATCAGCCCCAGCATTTT. Filled out from reference TRBV5-6 and TRBJ1-5, the complete variable domain reads DAGVTQSPTHLIKTRGQQVTLRCSPKSGHDTVSWYQQALGQGPQFIFQYYEEEERQRGNFPDRFSGHQFPNYSSELNVNALLLGDSALYLCASSLWKGYNQPQHFGDGTRLSIL.

The chain carries TRBV18 and TRBJ1-1, with 7 bases matching TRBD1. J was trimmed by 13 bases and V by 3 bases; bases with no gene match: 11. This CDR3 is 13 amino acids long. The germline V gene has CDR1 KGHSH and CDR2 LQKENI. CDR3 DNA sequence: TGTGCCAGCTCACCTAAGACAGGGTCGAGTCTTTTCTTT. Translating it yields CASSPKTGSSLFF.